Shown below are 21 T cell receptor beta chains from a single sample sequenced in a study of PD-1 blockade in mismatch repair-deficient tumors. Produced via immunoSEQ multiplex PCR; TCRdb's table is partial and in-frame only. The sample holds 20,000 to 25,000 clones; about four fifths are singletons and the top ten take 15% to 20%. The input for sequencing was peripheral blood, taken 2 weeks after starting pembrolizumab. The receptors derive from an adult with mismatch repair-deficient cancer.

The genes are TRBV6-5 and TRBJ2-3, with TRBD1 identical over 8 bases. V was clipped by 6 bases and J by 4 bases; unmatched bases: 6. This CDR3 region has 14 residues. Per the germline V gene, CDR1 is MNHEY and CDR2 is SVGAGI. The CDR3 DNA reads TGTGCCAGCAGACGCGGGACAGGCGCAGATACGCAGTATTTT. It encodes CASRRGTGADTQYF.

This chain links TRBV30 with TRBJ1-1, with unresolved D. The CDR3 runs 15 residues. The germline CDR1 and CDR2 sequences are GTSNPN and SVGIG (reference sequence). Trimming cost V 4 bases and J 2 bases, with 17 bases left between them. CDR3: CAWTLKERRNTEAFF. DNA for the CDR3: TGTGCCTGGACCCTCAAGGAGAGGCGAAACACTGAAGCTTTCTTT.

The rearrangement links TRBV30 to TRBJ2-1, with unresolved D. V dropped 0 bases and J dropped 9 bases, with 6 bases sitting between them. Germline V lookup: CDR1 GTSNPN, CDR2 SVGIG (reference sequence). This CDR3 is 11 amino acids long. In nucleotides, the CDR3 is TGTGCCTGGAGTGTAAGTATTGAGCAGTTCTTC. Its translation: CAWSVSIEQFF. Full variable domain (outside the CDR3, taken from reference TRBV30 and TRBJ2-1): SQTIHQWPATLVQPVGSPLSLECTVEGTSNPNLYWYRQAAGRGLQLLFYSVGIGQISSEVPQNLSASRPQDRQFILSSKKLLLSDSGFYLCAWSVSIEQFFGPGTRLTVL.

This clone has just a few counts. This chain connects TRBV11-2 to TRBJ2-3, with 8 bases identical to TRBD2. The CDR3 covers 16 residues. Germline CDR1 SGHAT, CDR2 FQNNGV. The V gene end was trimmed by 1 base and the J gene end by 1 base; junction bases not matched to a gene: 4. The CDR3 bases are TGTGCCAGCAGCTTAGTGGTGACTAGCGGCACAGATACGCAGTATTTT. It yields the protein CASSLVVTSGTDTQYF.

The chain is built from TRBV11-1 and TRBJ1-1, with 9 bases aligning to TRBD1. CDR1 and CDR2 from the germline V gene are SGHAT and FQDESV (reference sequence). The CDR3 loop spans 19 amino acids. V lost 2 bases to trimming and J lost 4 bases; unmatched junction nucleotides: 17. CDR3 loop: CASSLRGGQGRVVATEAFF. The CDR3 DNA sequence: TGTGCCAGCAGCTTACGTGGGGGACAGGGACGAGTGGTAGCCACTGAAGCTTTCTTT.

The rearrangement links TRBV29-1 to TRBJ2-7, with 12 nucleotides matching TRBD2. Germline-derived CDR1 and CDR2 are SQVTM and ANQGSEA. V gave up 6 bases and J gave up 3 bases; unmatched junction bases: 12. The CDR3 contains 16 residues. CDR3 amino acids: CSVVGTSGRTVYEQYF. The CDR3 DNA reads as TGCAGCGTCGTGGGGACTAGCGGGCGGACGGTCTACGAGCAGTACTTC.

The chain has TRBV7-9 and TRBJ2-3; D unresolved. V was pared by 3 bases and J by 2 bases, with 6 bases between. Germline CDR1 reads SEHNR; CDR2 reads FQNEAQ (reference sequence). The CDR3 spans 13 residues. CDR3 sequence reads: CASSFFPTDTQYF. For the CDR3, the DNA is TGTGCCAGCAGCTTCTTCCCCACAGATACGCAGTATTTT.

This sequence joins TRBV6-4 and TRBJ2-2; 7 nucleotides agree with TRBD2. J was trimmed by 1 base and V by 4 bases; bases with no gene match: 3. Germline values: CDR1 MRHNA, CDR2 SNTAGT. The CDR3 loop spans 15 amino acids. This chain's CDR3 is CASSASGGNTGELFF. Written as DNA, the CDR3 is TGTGCCAGCAGTGCTAGCGGAGGGAACACCGGGGAGCTGTTTTTT.

The chain combines TRBV4-3 with TRBJ2-2; 8 bases line up with TRBD1. With 3 bases clipped from V and 6 bases from J, the junction kept 9 bases outside the gene matches. The CDR3 runs to 16 residues. Germline V gives CDR1 LGHNA, CDR2 YSLEER. CDR3 region: CASSHRTGSIAGELFF. The CDR3 DNA is TGCGCCAGCAGCCATAGGACAGGGTCCATCGCCGGGGAGCTGTTTTTT.

The chain recombines TRBV20-1 with TRBJ1-2; maybe TRBD1 (5 bases). This CDR3 spans 11 amino acids. Trimming shortened V by 3 bases and J by 7 bases, and 9 bases separated the two germline ends. The germline gives CDR1 DFQATT, CDR2 SNEGSKA (reference sequence). CDR3 DNA: TGCAGTGCTAGGGGGGGAGGTGGCTACACCTTC. It encodes CSARGGGGYTF.

The chain employs TRBV6-1 and TRBJ2-1; D possibly corresponds to TRBD2 (5 bases). Trimming took 8 bases from V and 1 from J, leaving 15 bases between them. Germline V CDR1 and CDR2: MNHNS, SASEGT. There are 15 residues in the CDR3. CDR3 region: CASSTAVNSYNEQFF. As DNA, the CDR3 is TGTGCCAGCTCCACAGCGGTTAATTCCTACAATGAGCAGTTCTTC.

This clone turned up a few times. The V and J genes are TRBV6-1 and TRBJ2-7, with 7 bases identical to TRBD1. V was pared by 7 bases and J by 4 bases, with 13 bases of the junction left unmatched. CDR1 and CDR2 from the germline V gene are MNHNS and SASEGT. This CDR3 comprises 15 residues. CDR3 in amino acids: CASTEGQGEPYEQYF. In nucleotides, the CDR3 is TGTGCCAGCACCGAGGGGCAGGGGGAGCCGTACGAGCAGTACTTC.

The chain joins TRBV5-1 to TRBJ2-7; 8 bases map to TRBD1. The CDR3 runs 14 residues. V lost 0 bases and J lost 5; bases outside the gene matches: 4. Germline values: CDR1 SGHRS, CDR2 YFSETQ. For the CDR3, the DNA is TGCGCCAGCAGCTTGGTTCAGACAGGGGACGAGCAGTACTTC. Translating gives CASSLVQTGDEQYF.

V usage is TRBV6-1 and J usage is TRBJ2-2; TRBD2 agrees at 10 bases. CDR3 length: 14 residues. The V and J ends lost 5 bases and 3 bases, in that order; junction bases with no gene match: 0. CDR1 MNHNS and CDR2 SASEGT come from the germline V gene. Here the CDR3 reads CASSLAGDTGELFF. Written as DNA, the CDR3 is TGTGCCAGCAGTCTAGCGGGAGACACCGGGGAGCTGTTTTTT.

The CDR3 DNA follows: TGTGCCAGCAGTGACTTGGGGGAGCAGTACTTC. This translates into CASSDLGEQYF. The chain recombines TRBV6-1 with TRBJ2-7; D gene unclear. The CDR3 is made up of 11 amino acids. V was clipped by 3 bases and J by 7 bases, with 7 bases between them. Germline V gene lookup returns CDR1 MNHNS and CDR2 SASEGT.

The DNA for the CDR3 is TGTGCCAGCAGCGGTACAGGGGGCTCTGAAGCTTTCTTT. Protein product: CASSGTGGSEAFF. The rearrangement joins TRBV9 to TRBJ1-1; 9 bases align to TRBD1. This CDR3 region has 13 residues. The trim removed 3 bases at V and 6 bases at J, leaving 3 bases unmatched. Germline CDR1 and CDR2: SGDLS and YYNGEE.

This chain uses TRBV19 with TRBJ1-5, with D tentatively TRBD1 (5 bases). This CDR3 contains 16 residues. V dropped 5 bases and J dropped 0 bases, with 14 bases sitting between them. Germline lookup yields CDR1 LNHDA and CDR2 SQIVND (reference sequence). The CDR3 DNA is TGTGCCAGTAGTCCTCAGGGTTTTTATAGCAATCAGCCCCAGCATTTT. It encodes CASSPQGFYSNQPQHF.

DNA for the CDR3: TGTGCCAGCAGCTACAGGGGTACAAATGAGCAGTTCTTC. Its translation: CASSYRGTNEQFF. The chain recombines TRBV11-3 with TRBJ2-1, with TRBD1 matching 7 bases. The CDR3 is 13 amino acids. Trimming took 4 bases from V and 7 from J; bases not matched to a gene: 4. Germline V gives CDR1 SGHNT, CDR2 YENEEA.

This sequence joins TRBV5-4 and TRBJ1-1; D gene ambiguous. The V end lost 4 bases, the J end lost 1 base, and 8 bases lay between the germline ends. Germline V gene sequence: CDR1 SGHNT, CDR2 YYREEE (reference sequence). The CDR3 runs to 13 residues. CDR3 DNA sequence: TGTGCCAGCAGCGAGATTGGGAACACTGAAGCTTTCTTT. Translated, it gives CASSEIGNTEAFF.

This clone appeared a single time. The chain links TRBV4-3 to TRBJ2-2; D is undetermined. This CDR3 region has 14 residues. Between the trimmed V and J ends, which lost 0 bases and 8 bases, there was a span of 10 bases. Germline V gene sequence: CDR1 LGHNA, CDR2 YSLEER. The CDR3 protein is CASSQDSRAGELFF. DNA of the CDR3: TGCGCCAGCAGCCAAGATTCCCGGGCGGGGGAGCTGTTTTTT.

The genes are TRBV10-2 and TRBJ2-7, with 10 bases lining up with TRBD1. The germline CDR1 and CDR2 sequences are WSHSY and SAAADI. V trimming: 6 bases; J trimming: 6 bases; junction bases outside the gene matches: 8. The CDR3 spans 14 residues. The CDR3 nucleotides read TGCGCCAGCAGACTGGGACAGGGGAGTAGCGAGCAGTACTTC. This gives the protein CASRLGQGSSEQYF.